These T cell receptor beta chains were read from a single sample in a study of T cell responses to AZD1222 COVID-19 vaccine. Produced via immunoSEQ multiplex PCR; TCRdb's table is partial and in-frame only. Of 110,000 to 150,000 clones in the sample, about 92% were seen once. Material: peripheral blood, obtained after recovery from COVID-19. The receptors derive from an adult who had recovered from COVID-19. The CDR3 runs from the conserved cysteine through the conserved F or W. D genes are given only for firm matches. Rows give clone size only sometimes, using once, few, many, or a class for an expanded clone.

DNA: TGTGCCAGCAGCGCGGGGGTTACTAGCACAGATACGCAGTATTTT
CDR3: CASSAGVTSTDTQYF
V: TRBV9
D: NA
J: TRBJ2-3
size: NA

DNA: TGCAGCGTTGCTGTGGGCAATCAGCCCCAGCATTTT
CDR3: CSVAVGNQPQHF
V: TRBV29-1
D: NA
J: TRBJ1-5
size: NA

DNA: TGTGCCAGCAGCTTAGGGGGAGGGACACACTATGGCTACACCTTC
CDR3: CASSLGGGTHYGYTF
V: TRBV7-2
D: NA
J: TRBJ1-2
size: NA

DNA: TGTGCCAGCAGTTTGTTGGGACAGAGGAACACTGAAGCTTTCTTT
CDR3: CASSLLGQRNTEAFF
V: TRBV5-5
D: TRBD1
J: TRBJ1-1
size: once

DNA: TGTGCCAGCAGTTGGGGGGCCACCTACGAGCAGTACTTC
CDR3: CASSWGATYEQYF
V: TRBV12-3/TRBV12-4
D: NA
J: TRBJ2-7
size: NA

DNA: TGTGCCAGCAGCCAAGATGTGAATTCACCCCTCCACTTT
CDR3: CASSQDVNSPLHF
V: TRBV4-2
D: NA
J: TRBJ1-6
size: few

DNA: TGTGCCCCGCCCTTGGGGGGTAAGGTTCAGCCCCAGCATTTT
CDR3: CAPPLGGKVQPQHF
V: TRBV24-1
D: NA
J: TRBJ1-5
size: NA

DNA: TGTGCCAGCAGCTTGTGGACGGTTAGCTCCTACGAGCAGTACTTC
CDR3: CASSLWTVSSYEQYF
V: TRBV5-5
D: NA
J: TRBJ2-7
size: few

DNA: TGTGCCATCAGGGCGGACAGGGCGGCCCAGCCCCAGCATTTT
CDR3: CAIRADRAAQPQHF
V: TRBV10-3
D: TRBD1
J: TRBJ1-5
size: NA

DNA: TGTGCCAGCAGCCAAGAACTAGCGGGAGGCGGGGATACGCAGTATTTT
CDR3: CASSQELAGGGDTQYF
V: TRBV14
D: TRBD2
J: TRBJ2-3
size: NA

DNA: TGCAGGCCGGAGGGGGGGACTGAAGCTTTCTTT
CDR3: CRPEGGTEAFF
V: TRBV20-1
D: NA
J: TRBJ1-1
size: NA

DNA: TGTGCCAGCAGCGCTTTAGGGAAAGAGACCCAGTACTTC
CDR3: CASSALGKETQYF
V: TRBV9
D: NA
J: TRBJ2-5
size: NA

DNA: TGTGCCAGCACCTGGACAGAGTTCAAGGGCTACACCTTC
CDR3: CASTWTEFKGYTF
V: TRBV12-3/TRBV12-4
D: NA
J: TRBJ1-2
size: NA

DNA: TGTGCCAGCAACAGGGATAGCAATCAGCCCCAGCATTTT
CDR3: CASNRDSNQPQHF
V: TRBV19
D: NA
J: TRBJ1-5
size: NA

DNA: TGTGCCAGCAGCTCCTCTTTCGGCTACACCTTC
CDR3: CASSSSFGYTF
V: TRBV28
D: NA
J: TRBJ1-2
size: NA

DNA: TGTGCCAGCAGTCAAAGTGGCGGCACCGGGGAGCTGTTTTTT
CDR3: CASSQSGGTGELFF
V: TRBV6-6
D: NA
J: TRBJ2-2
size: NA

DNA: TGTGCCAGCAGTTACTCCTCCGGACAGCCTGGAAACACCATATATTTT
CDR3: CASSYSSGQPGNTIYF
V: TRBV6-5
D: NA
J: TRBJ1-3
size: NA

DNA: TGTGCCAGCAGGAGGGCCTACGAGCAGTACTTC
CDR3: CASRRAYEQYF
V: TRBV27
D: NA
J: TRBJ2-7
size: NA

DNA: TGCGCCAGCGGGCCCGGGACAGGTGCCTACGAGCAGTACTTC
CDR3: CASGPGTGAYEQYF
V: TRBV5-1
D: TRBD1
J: TRBJ2-7
size: NA

DNA: TGTGCCAGCAGCCCCGGGACTAGCGGGAGTTTCCAGCAGTACTTC
CDR3: CASSPGTSGSFQQYF
V: TRBV28
D: TRBD2
J: TRBJ2-7
size: NA

DNA: TGTGCCAGCAGCTTCGCGGCAGGGGCTCGAAGTGAGCAGTTCTTC
CDR3: CASSFAAGARSEQFF
V: TRBV7-3
D: NA
J: TRBJ2-1
size: NA

DNA: TGCGCCAGCAGCTTCACCGGGACAGGGAACGAAAAACTGTTTTTT
CDR3: CASSFTGTGNEKLFF
V: TRBV5-1
D: TRBD1
J: TRBJ1-4
size: NA

DNA: TGTGCCAGCAGCTTAAGAATAGGGACTAGCGAACGCACAGATACGCAGTATTTT
CDR3: CASSLRIGTSERTDTQYF
V: TRBV11-2
D: TRBD2
J: TRBJ2-3
size: NA

DNA: TGTGCCAGCAGCCTAGGGGTAGGGTCCTACGAGCAGTACTTC
CDR3: CASSLGVGSYEQYF
V: TRBV9
D: NA
J: TRBJ2-7
size: NA

DNA: TGTGCCAGCAGTTACAGTTCTGACACCACTGAAGCTTTCTTT
CDR3: CASSYSSDTTEAFF
V: TRBV6-5
D: NA
J: TRBJ1-1
size: NA

DNA: TGTGCCAGCACCTCGCCGCGGGGGACGCAGTTCTTC
CDR3: CASTSPRGTQFF
V: TRBV5-4
D: TRBD2
J: TRBJ2-1
size: NA

DNA: TGTGCCAGCAGTGACGTCGTGGGGCGGCCACCCCTCCACTTT
CDR3: CASSDVVGRPPLHF
V: TRBV2
D: NA
J: TRBJ1-6
size: NA

DNA: TGCAGCGTTAAACTAGCGGGAAGGGATGAGCAGTTCTTC
CDR3: CSVKLAGRDEQFF
V: TRBV29-1
D: TRBD2
J: TRBJ2-1
size: once

DNA: TGCGCCAGCAGTACAGGGGTCACCGGGGAGCTGTTTTTT
CDR3: CASSTGVTGELFF
V: TRBV5-1
D: TRBD1
J: TRBJ2-2
size: NA

DNA: TGTGCCTCTAGCGTCACGAACACCGGGGAGCTGTTTTTT
CDR3: CASSVTNTGELFF
V: TRBV30
D: NA
J: TRBJ2-2
size: NA

DNA: TGTGCCAGCGTGCAATATACTGGAAACACCATATATTTT
CDR3: CASVQYTGNTIYF
V: TRBV2
D: NA
J: TRBJ1-3
size: NA

DNA: TGTGCCAGTAGCCACCGAAGCGCAGGGGAGCTTGAAAAACTGTTTTTT
CDR3: CASSHRSAGELEKLFF
V: TRBV19
D: NA
J: TRBJ1-4
size: once

DNA: TGTGCCAGCAGCTTGGTTGACAGGGGTCGCCTCTACGAGCAGTACTTC
CDR3: CASSLVDRGRLYEQYF
V: TRBV5-6
D: TRBD1
J: TRBJ2-7
size: once

DNA: TGCAGCGCCAAGGACAGGGAGGCTGAAGCTTTCTTT
CDR3: CSAKDREAEAFF
V: TRBV29-1
D: TRBD1
J: TRBJ1-1
size: NA

DNA: TGTGCCAGCAGCCAACCCCTGGCGACCTTCTACGAGCAGTACTTC
CDR3: CASSQPLATFYEQYF
V: TRBV3-1/TRBV3-2
D: NA
J: TRBJ2-7
size: NA

DNA: TGTGCCAGCAGCTCCCAAGGGGGGCCAGGCTATGGCTACACCTTC
CDR3: CASSSQGGPGYGYTF
V: TRBV9
D: NA
J: TRBJ1-2
size: NA

DNA: TGTGCCAGCAGCTTCTCCGGGACATCATATCAGCCCCAGCATTTT
CDR3: CASSFSGTSYQPQHF
V: TRBV5-5
D: NA
J: TRBJ1-5
size: NA

DNA: TGCGCCAGCAGCTTGGATGGGGGACTAGCGGGAGGCTTCACAAGCACAGATACGCAGTATTTT
CDR3: CASSLDGGLAGGFTSTDTQYF
V: TRBV5-1
D: TRBD2
J: TRBJ2-3
size: once

DNA: TGTGCCAGCATGAAAGGGCGGGGGTTTGAAGCTTTCTTT
CDR3: CASMKGRGFEAFF
V: TRBV6-5
D: NA
J: TRBJ1-1
size: NA

DNA: TGCGCCAGCAGCTTGACAGGGGGTAATGAAAAACTGTTTTTT
CDR3: CASSLTGGNEKLFF
V: TRBV5-1
D: TRBD1
J: TRBJ1-4
size: NA

DNA: TGTGCCAGTACAACTTCCTGGGGCACTGAAGCTTTCTTT
CDR3: CASTTSWGTEAFF
V: TRBV19
D: NA
J: TRBJ1-1
size: NA

DNA: TGTGCCATCAGTGAAGGACAGACGAACACCGGGGAGCTGTTTTTT
CDR3: CAISEGQTNTGELFF
V: TRBV10-3
D: NA
J: TRBJ2-2
size: NA

DNA: TGTGCCTGGAGTGTAGCGGGCGAGGACACCGGGGAGCTGTTTTTT
CDR3: CAWSVAGEDTGELFF
V: TRBV30
D: NA
J: TRBJ2-2
size: NA

DNA: TGTGCCAGCAGCCAGCCTGCGAGTCCTAGCACAGATACGCAGTATTTT
CDR3: CASSQPASPSTDTQYF
V: TRBV14
D: NA
J: TRBJ2-3
size: NA